This TCR beta chain was recorded in a study of cytomegalovirus exposure and HLA in healthy donors. PCR involved 60 Vbeta and 13 Jbeta primers. Sequencing was performed with immunoSEQ multiplex PCR; in TCRdb, only in-frame clones are kept and a portion is missing. Among about 100,000 clones listed, roughly a tenth were seen once. The CDR3 contains 15 residues. Trimming took 2 bases from V and 7 from J, leaving 15 bases between them. From germline, CDR1 is LGHNT and CDR2 FRNRAP. The study's findings and limits: As a later analysis showed, a missense DCLRE1C variant was linked to trimming of TCR beta V- and J-genes.

Remarks on this clone: Its antigen remains unknown.

Healthy bone marrow donors formed the donor group. The sequence was obtained from a man aged 35 to 55 in good health and CMV-seropositive. Sequenced material: PBMCs. The chain joins TRBV12-5 to TRBJ2-1; possibly TRBD1 for D (8 bases). The CDR3 DNA is TGTGCTAGTGGTTTGACCGGACAGGGAGGGAATGAGCAGTTCTTC. Translated, it gives CASGLTGQGGNEQFF.